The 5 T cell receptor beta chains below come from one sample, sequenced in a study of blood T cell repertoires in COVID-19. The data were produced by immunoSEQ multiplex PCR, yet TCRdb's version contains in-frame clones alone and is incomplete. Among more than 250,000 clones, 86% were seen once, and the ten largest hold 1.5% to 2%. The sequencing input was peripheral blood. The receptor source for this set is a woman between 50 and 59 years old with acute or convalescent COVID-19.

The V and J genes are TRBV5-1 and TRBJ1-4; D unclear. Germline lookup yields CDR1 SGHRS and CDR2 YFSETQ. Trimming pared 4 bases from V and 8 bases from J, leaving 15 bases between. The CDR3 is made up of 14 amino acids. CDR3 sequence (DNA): TGCGCCAGCAGCCGTACGGGAATCGGGGAAAAACTGTTTTTT. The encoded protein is CASSRTGIGEKLFF.

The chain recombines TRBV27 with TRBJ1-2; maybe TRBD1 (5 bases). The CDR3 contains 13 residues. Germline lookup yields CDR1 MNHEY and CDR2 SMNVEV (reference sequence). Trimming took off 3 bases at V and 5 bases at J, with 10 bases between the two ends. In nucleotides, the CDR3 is TGTGCCAGCAGTTTGAGACAGCCGTATGGCTACACCTTC. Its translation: CASSLRQPYGYTF.

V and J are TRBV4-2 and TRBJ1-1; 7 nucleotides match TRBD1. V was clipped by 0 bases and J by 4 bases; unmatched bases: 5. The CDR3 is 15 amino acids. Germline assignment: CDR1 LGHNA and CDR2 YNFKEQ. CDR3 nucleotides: TGTGCCAGCAGCCAAGACGCGACAGGGTTCACTGAAGCTTTCTTT. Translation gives CASSQDATGFTEAFF.

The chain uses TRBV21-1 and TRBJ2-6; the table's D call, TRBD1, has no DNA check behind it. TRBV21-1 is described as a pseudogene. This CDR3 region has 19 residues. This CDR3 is CASSRFPGQGARGANVLTF. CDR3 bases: TGTGCCAGCAGCCGCTTTCCGGGACAGGGGGCGCGCGGGGCCAACGTCCTGACTTTC.

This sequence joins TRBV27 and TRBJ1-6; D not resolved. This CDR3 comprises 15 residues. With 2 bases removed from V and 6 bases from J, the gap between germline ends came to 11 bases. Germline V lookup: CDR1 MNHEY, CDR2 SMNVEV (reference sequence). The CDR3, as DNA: TGTGCCAGCAGTTTAGCGTCAGGTTTTAATTCACCCCTCCACTTT. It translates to CASSLASGFNSPLHF.